This T cell receptor (beta chain) was sequenced during a study of T-cell memory formation after mild COVID-19. TCRdb fed the 5' RACE reads into MiXCR, producing one record per CDR3 protein. The repertoire holds about 150,000 distinct CDR3 sequences, with roughly 24% as singletons. The V and J ends lost 2 bases and 4 bases respectively, with 11 bases between them. In germline, CDR1 is SGHVS, CDR2 FNYEAQ. The CDR3 runs 14 residues. This chain joins TRBV7-6 and TRBJ2-5, with a tentative D call TRBD2 (5 bases). Sequenced sample: PBMCs or a T cell subset sorted from them (not recorded which). The origin of this receptor is an adult woman who had mild COVID-19 (a few samples of this study predate the infection). Cell type and time point are not known. For the CDR3, the DNA is TGTGCCAGCAGCTTAATCGGCGAGGGAGAGACCCAGTACTTC. Its protein is CASSLIGEGETQYF. Based on the CDR3 plus reference TRBV7-6 and TRBJ2-5, the full variable domain is GAGVSQSPRYKVTKRGQDVALRCDPISGHVSLYWYRQALGQGPEFLTYFNYEAQQDKSGLPNDRFSAERPEGSISTLTIQRTEQRDSAMYRCASSLIGEGETQYFGPGTRLLVL.